This is a list of T cell receptor beta chains from one sample in a study of beta chain features in type 1 diabetes. Repertoires were generated with immunoSEQ multiplex PCR, while TCRdb's copy carries only in-frame clones and drops some. Of around 330,000 clones in the sample, approximately 11% were seen once. Material for sequencing was naive CD4+ T cells from blood. The source is a woman aged 25 to 39 in good health. CDR3s include the opening cysteine and the closing phenylalanine or tryptophan. The order of the fields is D gene, clone size, V gene, J gene, CDR3 DNA, CDR3 protein. A D gene is named only where the DNA matches it firmly. Part of the rows lack a size; the others show once, few, many or a class for expanded clones.

NA	NA	TRBV7-3	TRBJ1-5	TGTGCCAGCAGCTTAACGTTGCTGGGAGTTAGCAATCAGCCCCAGCATTTT	CASSLTLLGVSNQPQHF
NA	NA	TRBV11-1	TRBJ1-1	TGTGCCAGCCAGGGGTTTCGAAACACTGAAGCTTTCTTT	CASQGFRNTEAFF
NA	NA	TRBV29-1	TRBJ2-5	TGCAGCGTTGAAGAGGAGGGGGCTGGGGAGACCCAGTACTTC	CSVEEEGAGETQYF
NA	NA	TRBV27	TRBJ2-7	TGTGCCAGCAGTTTAAATCGACTAACCGAGCAGTACTTC	CASSLNRLTEQYF
TRBD1	few	TRBV7-9	TRBJ2-1	TGTGCCAGCAGCCCGACGGCAGGGGGTGAGCAGTTCTTC	CASSPTAGGEQFF
TRBD1	NA	TRBV27	TRBJ2-5	TGTGCCAGCAGTTTTCTCCCGGGACAGGGGGGAGAGACCCAGTACTTC	CASSFLPGQGGETQYF
NA	few	TRBV19	TRBJ2-2	TGTGCCAGCAGACCGGGACTCAGCACCGGGGAGCTGTTTTTT	CASRPGLSTGELFF
NA	NA	TRBV5-4	TRBJ2-7	TGTGCCAGCAGCCGTCATGACATCTACGAGCAGTACTTC	CASSRHDIYEQYF
TRBD1	few	TRBV28	TRBJ1-2	TGTGCCAGCAGTTTCTGGACAGGGACATCTAACTATGGCTACACCTTC	CASSFWTGTSNYGYTF
NA	NA	TRBV6-5	TRBJ1-5	TGTGCCAGCAGTTACGTAGGTCCAGGTGGCAATCAGCCCCAGCATTTT	CASSYVGPGGNQPQHF
TRBD1	few	TRBV4-2	TRBJ1-4	TGTGCCAGCAGCCAAGATCGACAGGGGAATGAAAAACTGTTTTTT	CASSQDRQGNEKLFF
TRBD1	NA	TRBV6-5	TRBJ1-1	TGTGCCAGCAGTTACCTGGGACAGTTTCAGGGCACTGAAGCTTTCTTT	CASSYLGQFQGTEAFF
NA	few	TRBV9	TRBJ2-5	TGTGCCAGCAGCGTAGCCCCCACTAGCCTAGAGACCCAGTACTTC	CASSVAPTSLETQYF
TRBD2	few	TRBV14	TRBJ2-1	TGTGCCAGCAGCCAAGATCGGGCTAGCGGGAATTTTCTAGCCTACAATGAGCAGTTCTTC	CASSQDRASGNFLAYNEQFF
NA	NA	TRBV9	TRBJ1-2	TGTGCCAGCAGCCAGACAGGAGCTAACTATGGCTACACCTTC	CASSQTGANYGYTF
TRBD1	many	TRBV29-1	TRBJ2-1	TGCAGCGTTGAACCGACAGGGGATGAGCAGTTCTTC	CSVEPTGDEQFF
TRBD2	few	TRBV28	TRBJ2-3	TGTGCCAGCAGTTTTTTGACTAGCGCAGCAACGGATACGCAGTATTTT	CASSFLTSAATDTQYF
NA	few	TRBV7-2	TRBJ1-1	TGTGCCAGCAGCTCCCTTATCAGGGGCGCTGAAGCTTTCTTT	CASSSLIRGAEAFF
TRBD2	NA	TRBV11-3	TRBJ2-1	TGTGCCAGCAGCCCCGAGGGACTAGCGGGCAATGAGCAGTTCTTC	CASSPEGLAGNEQFF
NA	few	TRBV30	TRBJ2-5	TGTGCCGCGGCGCCGGGACAAGAGACCCAGTACTTC	CAAAPGQETQYF
TRBD2	few	TRBV29-1	TRBJ2-1	TGCAGCGCCCGAGCGGGAGCCTCGTTCAATGAGCAGTTCTTC	CSARAGASFNEQFF
NA	NA	TRBV6-5	TRBJ2-5	TGTGCCAGCAAGGGGATGGAGAGGGAGACCCAGTACTTC	CASKGMERETQYF
NA	few	TRBV29-1	TRBJ2-7	TGCAGCGTTGAAGCGGGATTTCCCTACGAGCAGTACTTC	CSVEAGFPYEQYF
TRBD1	NA	TRBV2	TRBJ2-1	TGTGCCAGCAGTGAAGAAGATTCTGTGGGGGACAGGGGTAATGAGCAGTTCTTC	CASSEEDSVGDRGNEQFF
TRBD1	few	TRBV5-1	TRBJ1-5	TGCGCCAGCAGCTGGGGGACAGGGAATCAGCCCCAGCATTTT	CASSWGTGNQPQHF
NA	NA	TRBV5-4	TRBJ1-1	TGTGCCAGCAGCGCGACTGTGAACACTGAAGCTTTCTTT	CASSATVNTEAFF
NA	NA	TRBV5-6	TRBJ2-5	TGTGCCAGCAGCTTGGTGCAGGGGCCCCAAGAGACCCAGTACTTC	CASSLVQGPQETQYF
NA	NA	TRBV6-1	TRBJ2-1	TGTGCCAGCAGTTTAAACAATGAGCAGTTCTTC	CASSLNNEQFF
TRBD1	NA	TRBV19	TRBJ1-1	TGTGCCAGTTCTCCGGGACAGGGAAGGACGAACACTGAAGCTTTCTTT	CASSPGQGRTNTEAFF
TRBD2	few	TRBV2	TRBJ2-7	TGTGCCATTAGCGGGGTCTACGAGCAGTACTTC	CAISGVYEQYF
TRBD2	few	TRBV30	TRBJ2-1	TGTGCCTGGATTTCCGGGACTATCAATGAGCAGTTCTTC	CAWISGTINEQFF